This section outlines one T cell receptor (beta chain) sequence together with its context. Its antigen is not known. The data were produced by immunoSEQ multiplex PCR, yet TCRdb's version contains in-frame clones alone and is incomplete. The top ten hold 6.4% of the sample, which has about 350,000 clones, about 88% seen once. This entry belongs to a study of Ad26.COV2.S vaccination and SARS-CoV-2 variants. Study-wide context: Intramuscular Ad26.COV2.S at 5x10^10 or 1x10^11 viral particles.

Overall study findings and caveats: Estimates derived from TCR breadth and depth analyses may have underestimated total T cell responses.

Described treatment: roughly 18 received Ad26.COV2.S at low or high dose, single or two shots; about 5 received placebo; per-sample allocation not given. After the first vaccine or placebo injection, samples were drawn on day 63. This Boston cohort included adults aged 18-55 years. This vaccine is an Ad26 vector that expresses the Wuhan-strain SARS-CoV-2 spike. The CDR3 spans 14 residues. V was cut by 3 bases and J by 1 base, with 9 bases left in between. The germline gives CDR1 LGHDT, CDR2 YNNKEL (reference sequence). The starting material was peripheral blood, obtained in a trial of Ad26.COV2.S vaccine versus placebo. The chain recombines TRBV3-1 (or the pseudogene TRBV3-2) with TRBJ1-1; tentative D call: TRBD1 (5 bases). The source is a person between 18 and 65 years old who received the Ad26.COV2.S COVID-19 vaccine or a placebo. The CDR3 spells CASSHGHSNTEAFF. The CDR3 bases are TGTGCCAGCAGCCATGGACACTCGAACACTGAAGCTTTCTTT.